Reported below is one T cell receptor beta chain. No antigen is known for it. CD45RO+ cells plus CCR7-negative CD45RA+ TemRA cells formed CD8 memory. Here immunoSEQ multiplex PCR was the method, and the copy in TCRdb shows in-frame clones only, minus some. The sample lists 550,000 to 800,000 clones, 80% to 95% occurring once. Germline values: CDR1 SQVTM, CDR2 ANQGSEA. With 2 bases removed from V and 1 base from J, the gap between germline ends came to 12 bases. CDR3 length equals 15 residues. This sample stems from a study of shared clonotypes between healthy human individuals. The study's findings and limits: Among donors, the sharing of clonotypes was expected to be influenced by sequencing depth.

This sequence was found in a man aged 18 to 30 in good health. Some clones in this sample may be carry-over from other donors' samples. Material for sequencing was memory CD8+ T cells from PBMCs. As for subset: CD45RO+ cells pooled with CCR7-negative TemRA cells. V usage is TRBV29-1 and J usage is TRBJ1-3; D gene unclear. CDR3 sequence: CSVEPRTGSGNTIYF. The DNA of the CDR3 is TGCAGCGTTGAACCGCGGACTGGGTCTGGAAACACCATATATTTT.